The rows below give T cell receptor beta chains drawn from one sample of a study of shared clonotypes between healthy human individuals. The data were produced by immunoSEQ multiplex PCR, yet TCRdb's version contains in-frame clones alone and is incomplete. Of 1.6 million or so clones detected, 98% appear once; the ten largest clones hold around 0.38%. Sequencing input: naive CD4+ T cells sorted from blood. These receptors all come from a man aged 30-40 years in good health. Both conserved end residues are part of each CDR3. Fields, in order: D gene, V gene, J gene, CDR3 protein, CDR3 DNA. A D gene is named only where the DNA matches it firmly.

>-|TRBV20-1|TRBJ2-7
CSARFGGEQYF
TGCAGTGCTAGATTCGGAGGGGAGCAGTACTTC
>-|TRBV4-3|TRBJ2-2
CASSQIIAGELFF
TGCGCCAGCAGCCAAATAATCGCCGGGGAGCTGTTTTTT
>-|TRBV2|TRBJ2-1
CASSETGLALGTNEQFF
TGTGCCAGCAGTGAAACCGGGCTAGCTTTGGGTACCAATGAGCAGTTCTTC
>-|TRBV21-1|TRBJ2-1
CASSTHRGNEQFF
TGTGCCAGCAGCACTCACAGGGGGAATGAGCAGTTCTTC
>-|TRBV5-4|TRBJ2-1
CASSFSKANEQFF
TGTGCCAGCAGCTTCTCCAAGGCGAATGAGCAGTTCTTC
>-|TRBV19|TRBJ1-2
CASSIDPFPRIYGYTF
TGTGCCAGTAGTATCGATCCTTTCCCCAGGATTTATGGCTACACCTTC
>-|TRBV28|TRBJ1-1
CASSLPAPSRAFF
TGTGCCAGCAGCCTACCGGCTCCAAGTCGGGCTTTCTTT
>-|TRBV5-1|TRBJ2-5
CASGLTRPQETQYF
TGCGCCAGCGGGCTAACTAGACCCCAAGAGACCCAGTACTTC
>-|TRBV28|TRBJ2-7
CASSLPAQGSYEQYF
TGTGCCAGCAGTTTACCCGCGCAGGGATCCTACGAGCAGTACTTC
>-|TRBV29-1|TRBJ2-7
CSVGTASYEQYF
TGCAGCGTTGGGACGGCCTCCTACGAGCAGTACTTC
>TRBD2|TRBV11-3|TRBJ2-1
CASSPPRAGGDNEQFF
TGTGCCAGCAGCCCACCGCGAGCGGGAGGCGACAATGAGCAGTTCTTC
>TRBD2|TRBV10-2|TRBJ2-2
CASKRGLAGVTGNTGELFF
TGCGCCAGCAAGCGAGGACTAGCGGGAGTCACGGGGAACACCGGGGAGCTGTTTTTT
>-|TRBV9|TRBJ1-1
CASSPGAFF
TGTGCCAGCAGCCCAGGAGCTTTCTTT
>-|TRBV9|TRBJ1-5
CASSPTVGDKVGSQHF
TGTGCCAGCAGCCCCACCGTTGGGGACAAGGTTGGGTCCCAGCATTTT
>TRBD1|TRBV5-4|TRBJ2-1
CASSLFQGAHNEQFF
TGTGCCAGCAGCTTGTTCCAGGGGGCGCACAATGAGCAGTTCTTC
>TRBD1|TRBV11-2|TRBJ2-7
CASSLGPSGQGTYEQYF
TGTGCCAGCAGCTTAGGTCCTTCGGGACAGGGAACCTACGAGCAGTACTTC
>TRBD1|TRBV6-1|TRBJ2-5
CASSETRDRVQETQYF
TGTGCCAGCAGTGAAACCCGGGACAGGGTTCAAGAGACCCAGTACTTC
>-|TRBV7-9|TRBJ1-5
CASSFKGDQPQHF
TGTGCCAGCAGCTTTAAGGGGGATCAGCCCCAGCATTTT
>TRBD2|TRBV5-4|TRBJ2-3
CASSLWLAGGVEDTQYF
TGTGCCAGCAGCTTGTGGTTAGCGGGAGGTGTGGAGGATACGCAGTATTTT
>-|TRBV18|TRBJ1-1
CASSPAQVNTEAFF
TGTGCCAGCTCACCCGCACAGGTGAACACTGAAGCTTTCTTT
>TRBD1|TRBV5-1|TRBJ1-4
CASSLNGDRVEATNEKLFF
TGCGCCAGCAGCTTGAACGGGGACAGGGTAGAGGCAACTAATGAAAAACTGTTTTTT